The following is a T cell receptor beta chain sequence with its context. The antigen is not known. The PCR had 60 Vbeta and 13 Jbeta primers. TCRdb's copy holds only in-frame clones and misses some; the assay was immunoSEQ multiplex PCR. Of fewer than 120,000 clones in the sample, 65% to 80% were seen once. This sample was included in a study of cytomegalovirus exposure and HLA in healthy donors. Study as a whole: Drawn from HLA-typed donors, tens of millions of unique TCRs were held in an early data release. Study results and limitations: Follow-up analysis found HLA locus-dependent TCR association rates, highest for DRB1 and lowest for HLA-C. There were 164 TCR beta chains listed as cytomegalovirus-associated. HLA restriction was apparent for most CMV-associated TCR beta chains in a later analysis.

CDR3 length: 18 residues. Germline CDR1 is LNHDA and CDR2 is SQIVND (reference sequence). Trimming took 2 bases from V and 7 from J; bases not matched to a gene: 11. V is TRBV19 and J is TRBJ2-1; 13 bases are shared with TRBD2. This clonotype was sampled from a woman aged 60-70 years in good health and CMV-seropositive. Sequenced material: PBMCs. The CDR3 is CASSIMTTSGRVINEQFF. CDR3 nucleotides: TGTGCCAGTAGTATAATGACTACTAGCGGGAGGGTAATTAATGAGCAGTTCTTC. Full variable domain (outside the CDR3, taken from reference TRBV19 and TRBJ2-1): DGGITQSPKYLFRKEGQNVTLSCEQNLNHDAMYWYRQDPGQGLRLIYYSQIVNDFQKGDIAEGYSVSREKKESFPLTVTSAQKNPTAFYLCASSIMTTSGRVINEQFFGPGTRLTVL.